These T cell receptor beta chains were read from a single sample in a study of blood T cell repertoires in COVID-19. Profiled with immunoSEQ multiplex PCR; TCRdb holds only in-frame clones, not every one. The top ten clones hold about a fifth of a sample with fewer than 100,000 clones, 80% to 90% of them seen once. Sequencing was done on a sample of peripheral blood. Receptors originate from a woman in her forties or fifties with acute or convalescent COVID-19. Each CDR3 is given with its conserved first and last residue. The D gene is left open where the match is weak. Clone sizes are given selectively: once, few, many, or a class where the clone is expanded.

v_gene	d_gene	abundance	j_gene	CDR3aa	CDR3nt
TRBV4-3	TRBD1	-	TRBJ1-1	CASSQKTGLNTEAFF	TGCGCCAGCAGCCAAAAGACAGGGTTGAACACTGAAGCTTTCTTT
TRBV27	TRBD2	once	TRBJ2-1	CASRFLGLEYNEQFF	TGTGCCAGCCGCTTTTTGGGACTAGAGTACAATGAGCAGTTCTTC
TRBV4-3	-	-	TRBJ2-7	CASSPGRGYEQYF	TGCGCCAGCAGCCCTGGACGGGGCTACGAGCAGTACTTC
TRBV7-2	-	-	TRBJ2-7	CASSRQPSYEQYF	TGTGCCAGCAGTCGACAGCCCTCCTACGAGCAGTACTTC
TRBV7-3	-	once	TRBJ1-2	CASSPNRDFGYTF	TGTGCCAGCAGCCCAAACAGGGATTTTGGCTACACCTTC
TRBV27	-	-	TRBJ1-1	CASSLSLGDTEAFF	TGTGCCAGCAGTTTATCTTTAGGGGATACTGAAGCTTTCTTT
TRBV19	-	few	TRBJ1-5	CASSIVVRDQPQHF	TGTGCCAGTAGTATAGTAGTGAGGGATCAGCCCCAGCATTTT
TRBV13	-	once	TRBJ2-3	CASSPGRDTQYF	TGTGCCAGCAGCCCCGGGAGAGATACGCAGTATTTT
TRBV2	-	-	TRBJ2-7	CASYMYKGGYEQYF	TGTGCCAGCTATATGTATAAAGGGGGCTACGAGCAGTACTTC
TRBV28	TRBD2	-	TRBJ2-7	CASSRTSGRTYEQYF	TGTGCCAGCAGTCGGACTAGCGGGAGGACCTACGAGCAGTACTTC
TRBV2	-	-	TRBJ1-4	CASSDPWAGGEKLFF	TGTGCCAGCAGTGATCCGTGGGCAGGAGGTGAAAAACTGTTTTTT
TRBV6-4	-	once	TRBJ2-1	CASSGEAPSGDEQFF	TGTGCCAGCAGTGGGGAAGCTCCTTCGGGGGATGAGCAGTTCTTC
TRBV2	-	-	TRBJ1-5	CASRLEGVQPQHF	TGTGCCAGCAGGTTGGAGGGTGTCCAGCCCCAGCATTTT
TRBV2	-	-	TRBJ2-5	CASRLVAQETQYF	TGTGCCAGCAGATTAGTAGCTCAAGAGACCCAGTACTTC
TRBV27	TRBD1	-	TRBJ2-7	CASSIDRGREQYF	TGTGCCAGCAGTATAGACAGGGGGCGCGAGCAGTACTTC
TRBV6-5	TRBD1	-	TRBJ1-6	CASSYSRTGFDSPLHF	TGTGCCAGCAGTTACTCCAGGACAGGGTTCGATTCACCCCTCCACTTT
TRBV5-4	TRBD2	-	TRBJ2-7	CASSFAGAYEQYF	TGTGCCAGCAGCTTCGCGGGAGCCTACGAGCAGTACTTC
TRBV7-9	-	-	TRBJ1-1	CAGGAGNTEAFF	TGTGCGGGGGGGGCAGGGAACACTGAAGCTTTCTTT
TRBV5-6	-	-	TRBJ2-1	CASSLKLARNEQFF	TGTGCCAGCAGCTTGAAGCTAGCCCGCAATGAGCAGTTCTTC
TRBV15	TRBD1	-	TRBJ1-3	CATSRDYGTGGSDTIYF	TGTGCCACCAGCAGAGACTACGGGACAGGGGGCTCGGACACCATATATTTT
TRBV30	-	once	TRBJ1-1	CAWLGLINTEAFF	TGTGCCTGGCTGGGACTGATCAACACTGAAGCTTTCTTT
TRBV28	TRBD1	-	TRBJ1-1	CASSPSRGRGTEAFF	TGTGCCAGCAGTCCGAGCAGGGGGCGCGGCACTGAAGCTTTCTTT
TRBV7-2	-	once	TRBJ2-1	CASSLGGGRGTYNEQFF	TGTGCCAGCAGCTTAGGTGGTGGCCGAGGGACCTACAATGAGCAGTTCTTC
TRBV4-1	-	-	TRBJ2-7	CASSQDPGPSYEQYF	TGCGCCAGCAGCCAAGATCCCGGTCCCTCCTACGAGCAGTACTTC
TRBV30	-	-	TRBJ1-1	CAWSVLGQGSTEAFF	TGTGCCTGGAGTGTACTCGGGCAGGGAAGCACTGAAGCTTTCTTT
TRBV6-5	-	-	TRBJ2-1	CASRGSSYNEQFF	TGTGCCAGCAGGGGGAGTTCCTACAATGAGCAGTTCTTC
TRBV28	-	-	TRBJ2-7	CASSLWGGMANEQYF	TGTGCCAGCAGTTTATGGGGCGGGATGGCCAACGAGCAGTACTTC
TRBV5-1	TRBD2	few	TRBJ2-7	CASSLETSGVYEQYF	TGCGCCAGCAGCTTGGAGACTAGCGGAGTCTACGAGCAGTACTTC
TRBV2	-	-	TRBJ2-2	CASTQGTGELFF	TGTGCCAGTACCCAGGGGACCGGGGAGCTGTTTTTT
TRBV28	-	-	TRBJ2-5	CASGSLWAALRGLQETQYF	TGTGCCAGCGGGTCGCTCTGGGCCGCATTGCGGGGCCTACAAGAGACCCAGTACTTC
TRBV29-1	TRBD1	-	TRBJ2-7	CSAWEGGGYEQYF	TGCAGCGCATGGGAAGGGGGCGGCTACGAGCAGTACTTC
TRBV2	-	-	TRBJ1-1	CASRGQMNTEAFF	TGTGCCAGCAGAGGACAGATGAACACTGAAGCTTTCTTT
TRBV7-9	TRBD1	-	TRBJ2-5	CASRGTGVETQYF	TGTGCCAGCCGCGGGACAGGGGTAGAGACCCAGTACTTC
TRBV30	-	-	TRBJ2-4	CAWTGSNIQYF	TGTGCCTGGACAGGGTCGAACATTCAGTACTTC
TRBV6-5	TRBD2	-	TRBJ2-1	CASSTTSGTYNEQFF	TGTGCCAGCAGTACGACTAGCGGGACCTACAATGAGCAGTTCTTC
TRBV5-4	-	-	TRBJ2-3	CASSLGTSGADTQYF	TGTGCCAGCAGCTTGGGGACTTCAGGCGCAGATACGCAGTATTTT
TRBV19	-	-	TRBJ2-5	CASSISGAKETQYF	TGTGCCAGTAGTATTTCAGGGGCTAAGGAGACCCAGTACTTC
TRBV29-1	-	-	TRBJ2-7	CSVRTVSYEQYF	TGCAGCGTAAGAACAGTCTCCTACGAGCAGTACTTC
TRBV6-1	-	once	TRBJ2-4	CASSEGGLAKNIQYF	TGTGCCAGCAGTGAGGGGGGTCTAGCCAAAAACATTCAGTACTTC
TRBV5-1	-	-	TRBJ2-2	CASMGYRELSGELFF	TGCGCCAGCATGGGATACAGGGAATTGAGCGGGGAGCTGTTTTTT
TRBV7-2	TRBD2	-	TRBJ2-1	CASRLEAGGNNEQFF	TGTGCCAGCAGACTCGAAGCGGGGGGGAACAATGAGCAGTTCTTC
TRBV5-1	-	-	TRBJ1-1	CASSFSGAGKTEAFF	TGCGCCAGCAGCTTTTCTGGTGCAGGGAAAACTGAAGCTTTCTTT
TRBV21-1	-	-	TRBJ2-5	CASRGGFRGRETQYF	TGTGCCAGCCGGGGGGGTTTTAGGGGAAGGGAGACCCAGTACTTC
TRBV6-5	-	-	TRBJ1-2	CASSYSSLGWRYGYTF	TGTGCCAGCAGTTACTCCTCCCTAGGCTGGCGGTATGGCTACACCTTC
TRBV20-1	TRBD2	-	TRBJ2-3	CSASGLAGFTDTQYF	TGCAGTGCTAGTGGGCTAGCGGGCTTCACAGATACGCAGTATTTT
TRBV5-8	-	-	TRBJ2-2	CASNPSWRVPGELFF	TGTGCCAGCAACCCATCGTGGAGGGTCCCCGGGGAGCTGTTTTTT
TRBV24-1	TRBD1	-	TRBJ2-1	CATSRTGQGTNEQFF	TGTGCCACTTCGAGGACGGGACAGGGAACCAATGAGCAGTTCTTC
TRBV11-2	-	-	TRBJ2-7	CASSLVGRRYEQYF	TGTGCCAGCAGCTTAGTGGGGAGGCGATACGAGCAGTACTTC
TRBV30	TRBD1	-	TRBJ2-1	CAWSPADRGINEQFF	TGTGCCTGGAGTCCCGCGGACAGGGGGATCAATGAGCAGTTCTTC
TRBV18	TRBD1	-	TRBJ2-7	CASSLTGTGGVDEQYF	TGTGCCAGCTCACTTACCGGGACAGGGGGCGTCGACGAGCAGTACTTC
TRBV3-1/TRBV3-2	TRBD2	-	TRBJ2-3	CASSPLTVTSGRKDTQYF	TGTGCCAGCAGCCCATTAACCGTGACTAGCGGGAGGAAAGATACGCAGTATTTT